The rows below give T cell receptor beta chains drawn from one sample of a study of T-cell memory formation after mild COVID-19. MiXCR, run by TCRdb on the 5' RACE reads, gives a single entry per CDR3 protein. The sample has under 300,000 distinct CDR3 sequences; around 8% are singletons. The sample comprised PBMCs or a T cell subset sorted from them (not recorded which). The receptors derive from a man aged 18 to 29 who had mild COVID-19 (a few samples of this study predate the infection). Cell type and time point are not known. Each CDR3 is given with its conserved first and last residue. Fields, in order: D gene, V gene, clone size, J gene, CDR3 protein, CDR3 DNA. D genes are given only for firm matches. Rows give clone size only sometimes, using once, few, many, or a class for an expanded clone.

>-|TRBV12-3/TRBV12-4|many|TRBJ2-3
CASSFGAADTQYF
TGTGCCAGCAGTTTCGGGGCTGCAGATACGCAGTATTTT
>TRBD2|TRBV12-3/TRBV12-4|-|TRBJ2-3
CASSYRLAGATDTQYF
TGTGCCAGCAGTTATCGTCTAGCGGGGGCCACAGATACGCAGTATTTT
>-|TRBV6-5|-|TRBJ2-2
CASSYSIRVGELFF
TGTGCCAGCAGTTACTCGATCAGGGTTGGGGAGCTGTTTTTT
>TRBD2|TRBV6-6|few|TRBJ2-5
CASSRLAGGRETQYF
TGTGCCAGCAGTAGACTAGCGGGGGGCAGAGAGACCCAGTACTTC
>-|TRBV5-1|few|TRBJ2-3
CASSFESGATDTQYF
TGCGCCAGCAGCTTCGAGTCGGGGGCCACAGATACGCAGTATTTT
>-|TRBV3-1|few|TRBJ1-1
CASSQDKGYTEAFF
TGTGCCAGCAGCCAAGACAAGGGGTACACTGAAGCTTTCTTT
>-|TRBV20-1|-|TRBJ2-7
CSVIPRGGFEQYF
TGCAGTGTCATCCCAAGGGGCGGGTTCGAGCAGTACTTC
>-|TRBV3-1|few|TRBJ1-1
CASSPNEGEAFF
TGTGCCAGCAGCCCTAATGAAGGTGAAGCTTTCTTT
>-|TRBV14|few|TRBJ2-1
CASSNTPHEQFF
TGTGCCAGCAGCAACACACCCCATGAGCAGTTCTTC
>-|TRBV4-3|-|TRBJ2-1
CASSQDHLGGAAFPFF
TGCGCCAGCAGCCAAGATCATTTAGGCGGGGCAGCCTTTCCGTTCTTC
>TRBD1|TRBV29-1|few|TRBJ1-5
CSVVDRGNQPQHF
TGCAGCGTTGTGGACAGGGGTAATCAGCCCCAGCATTTT
>-|TRBV5-1|few|TRBJ1-2
CASSFLNYGYTF
TGCGCCAGCAGCTTTTTGAACTATGGCTACACCTTC
>-|TRBV5-1|few|TRBJ2-2
CASRGRPAGDTGELFF
TGCGCCAGCAGGGGGCGGCCGGCGGGTGACACCGGGGAGCTGTTTTTT
>TRBD1|TRBV28|-|TRBJ2-5
CASTEGGTGRETQYF
TGTGCCAGCACCGAGGGCGGGACAGGTCGCGAGACCCAGTACTTC